Detailed here is one T cell receptor beta chain. Antigen: not known. CDR3 size: 16 residues. The germline gives CDR1 SGHTA, CDR2 FQGNSA. V lost 5 bases and J lost 1, with 14 bases in between. This sample stems from a study of T cell responses to AZD1222 COVID-19 vaccine. Findings and limits, study-wide: At study baseline, merely a handful of AZD1222 recipients were seropositive. Distributed over spike, vaccine-associated CD4 TCRs predominated at 160-218 and 743-854. White British ancestry dominated among donors, who included more females, and clonal diversity was possibly underestimated.

Produced via immunoSEQ multiplex PCR; TCRdb's table is partial and in-frame only. The table has over 65,000 clones, about 91% seen once. The source of this sequence is an adult in good health. The genes are TRBV7-2 and TRBJ2-2; D tentatively reads TRBD1 or TRBD2 (5 bases each). The specimen comprised peripheral blood, sampled on day 0 of MenACWY control vaccination. For the CDR3, the DNA is TGTGCCAGCAGCAACCACGGGGCAGGGAACACCGGGGAGCTGTTTTTT. Its protein is CASSNHGAGNTGELFF.